These 10 T cell receptor beta chains were sequenced from one sample in a study of cytomegalovirus exposure and HLA in healthy donors. 13 Jbeta primers and 60 Vbeta primers were used for the PCR. Assay used: immunoSEQ multiplex PCR; TCRdb lists only in-frame clones, some missing. The repertoire holds 200,000 to 250,000 clones, with approximately 80% as singletons. The sequenced material came from PBMCs. The receptors come from a woman in her forties in good health and CMV-seronegative.

The V gene is TRBV6-1, the J gene TRBJ2-7; no firm D call. CDR3 size: 12 residues. Germline V gene lookup returns CDR1 MNHNS and CDR2 SASEGT. The V end lost 5 bases, the J end lost 3 bases, and 8 bases lay between the germline ends. The CDR3 loop is CASSPPSYEQYF. The CDR3 DNA is TGTGCCAGCAGTCCACCGAGCTACGAGCAGTACTTC.

As DNA, the CDR3 is TGTGCCAGCAGTTTTAGACAGGGGTGGGAGACCCAGTACTTC. Translating gives CASSFRQGWETQYF. The chain is built from TRBV28 and TRBJ2-5, with 8 bases lining up with TRBD1. The CDR3 runs to 14 residues. The V and J ends lost 3 bases and 5 bases, in that order; junction bases with no gene match: 5. Per germline, CDR1 MDHEN and CDR2 SYDVKM.

This clone was picked up one time. The chain uses TRBV5-1 and TRBJ2-1; 9 bases are a match to TRBD1. In germline, CDR1 is SGHRS, CDR2 YFSETQ. Trimming at V came to 4 bases and at J to 2 bases, leaving 4 bases not matched to a gene. The CDR3 runs to 15 residues. CDR3 protein: CASSAQGATYNEQFF. The DNA for the CDR3 is TGCGCCAGCAGCGCACAGGGGGCTACCTACAATGAGCAGTTCTTC.

V is TRBV19 and J is TRBJ1-2; TRBD1 is a possible D gene (5 bases). Germline V CDR1 and CDR2: LNHDA, SQIVND (reference sequence). CDR3 length: 14 residues. Between the trimmed V and J ends, which lost 2 bases and 8 bases, there was a span of 15 bases. The CDR3, as DNA: TGTGCCAGTAGTATAAGAGACAGCCTCCAGGGCTACACCTTC. Amino acids: CASSIRDSLQGYTF.

V usage is TRBV14 and J usage is TRBJ2-1, with D possibly being TRBD1 (6 bases). The V and J ends lost 4 bases and 1 base respectively, with 17 bases between them. Looked up from germline, CDR1 is SGHDN and CDR2 is FVKESK. CDR3 length equals 17 residues. CDR3 protein: CASSPLGQGKSYNEQFF. For the CDR3, the DNA is TGTGCCAGCAGCCCCCTCGGTCAGGGGAAATCCTACAATGAGCAGTTCTTC.

The CDR3 DNA reads TGTGCCAGCAGTGAAGCGAAGGGACAGGGGGCGCGAGGAGAGACCCAGTACTTC. Its protein is CASSEAKGQGARGETQYF. J is TRBJ2-5 and V is TRBV6-1, with 12 bases matching TRBD1. The CDR3 is 18 amino acids. Germline-derived CDR1 and CDR2 are MNHNS and SASEGT. V was clipped by 0 bases and J by 4 bases; unmatched bases: 9.

The gene calls are TRBV29-1 and TRBJ1-1, with no clear D. CDR1 and CDR2 from the germline V gene are SQVTM and ANQGSEA. The CDR3 spans 12 residues. Trimming took 4 bases from V and 1 from J, leaving 7 bases between them. The CDR3 is CSVARGNTEAFF. In nucleotides, the CDR3 is TGCAGCGTTGCCAGAGGGAACACTGAAGCTTTCTTT.

The chain couples TRBV30 to TRBJ2-7; D is possibly TRBD2 (6 bases). The CDR3 contains 16 residues. V was shortened by 4 bases and J by 0 bases, with 19 bases between the two germline ends. Germline loops: CDR1 GTSNPN, CDR2 SVGIG (reference sequence). The CDR3 loop reads CAWTHSRPGLSYEQYF. In DNA, the CDR3 is TGTGCCTGGACACATAGTAGACCGGGACTCTCCTACGAGCAGTACTTC.

The chain has TRBV29-1 and TRBJ1-2, with D perhaps TRBD1 (6 bases). With 5 bases removed from V and 6 bases from J, the gap between germline ends came to 10 bases. This CDR3 has 11 amino acids. The V gene's germline CDR1 is SQVTM and CDR2 ANQGSEA. In nucleotides, the CDR3 is TGCAGCGTTCCAACAGGGCATGGCTACACCTTC. It translates to CSVPTGHGYTF.

The genes are TRBV6-1 and TRBJ2-7; TRBD2 matches 12 bases. V shed 3 bases, J shed 5 bases, and the junction held 5 bases outside the gene matches. Germline CDR1 reads MNHNS; CDR2 reads SASEGT. The CDR3 is made up of 15 amino acids. CDR3 region: CASSERLAGVNEQYF. CDR3 in DNA: TGTGCCAGCAGTGAGCGACTAGCGGGGGTTAACGAGCAGTACTTC.